This TCR beta chain is drawn from a study of low-dose radiotherapy and immunotherapy resistance in tumors. Overall study context: Fractions of 0.5 Gy went to Cohort 1 every 2 weeks, totaling 6.5 Gy. Intravenous ipilimumab 1 mg/kg every six weeks was given with nivolumab 240 mg every two weeks.

In its sample, this clonotype was seen a few times. The sample's time point: after trial treatment. Treatment in this sample: LDRT plus nivolumab, ipilimumab, low-dose cyclophosphamide and aspirin (RACIN trial). Nivolumab, ipilimumab, aspirin, low-dose cyclophosphamide and low-dose radiotherapy were given to donors. Patients deemed eligible presented with advanced solid tumors lacking tumor-infiltrating lymphocytes. TRAV- and TRBV-specific primers primed first-strand cDNA, covering alpha and beta chains. Both a constant-region primer and a V-primer adapter served to amplify TCRs across 15 to 25 PCR cycles. Each CDR3 protein is one row after TCRdb ran MiXCR on the reads. The sample yields tens of thousands of distinct CDR3 sequences, approximately 22% seen once. Germline CDR1 SGHNT, CDR2 YYREEE (reference sequence). This CDR3 contains 15 residues. Germline trimming cut 3 bases from V and 3 bases from J; bases unmatched to any gene: 5.

V is TRBV5-4 and J is TRBJ2-1; 8 nucleotides align to TRBD2. Sequenced here: PBMCs, sampled after low-dose radiotherapy plus immunotherapy. This sequence was found in a female donor with ovarian cancer. In DNA, the CDR3 is TGTGCCAGCAGCTCCGGCGGGAGGCTCTACAATGAGCAGTTCTTC. It codes for CASSSGGRLYNEQFF. Combining the CDR3 with reference TRBV5-4 and TRBJ2-1 gives the whole variable domain ETGVTQSPTHLIKTRGQQVTLRCSSQSGHNTVSWYQQALGQGPQFIFQYYREEENGRGNFPPRFSGLQFPNYSSELNVNALELDDSALYLCASSSGGRLYNEQFFGPGTRLTVL.